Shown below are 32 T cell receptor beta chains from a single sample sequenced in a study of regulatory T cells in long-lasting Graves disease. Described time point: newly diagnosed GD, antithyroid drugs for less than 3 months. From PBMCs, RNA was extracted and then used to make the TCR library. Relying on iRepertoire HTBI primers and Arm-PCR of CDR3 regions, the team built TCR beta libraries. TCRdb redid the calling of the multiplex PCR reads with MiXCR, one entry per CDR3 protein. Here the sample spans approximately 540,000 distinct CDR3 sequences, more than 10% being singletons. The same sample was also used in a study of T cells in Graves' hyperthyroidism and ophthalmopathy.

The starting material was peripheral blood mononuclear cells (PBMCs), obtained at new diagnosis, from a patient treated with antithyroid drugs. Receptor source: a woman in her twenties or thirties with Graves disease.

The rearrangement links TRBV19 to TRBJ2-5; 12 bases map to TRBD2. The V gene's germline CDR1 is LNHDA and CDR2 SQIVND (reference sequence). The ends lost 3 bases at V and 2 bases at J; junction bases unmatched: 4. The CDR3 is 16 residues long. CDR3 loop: CASSIGTSGYQETQYF. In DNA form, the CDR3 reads TGTGCCAGTAGTATCGGGACTAGCGGGTATCAAGAGACCCAGTACTTC.

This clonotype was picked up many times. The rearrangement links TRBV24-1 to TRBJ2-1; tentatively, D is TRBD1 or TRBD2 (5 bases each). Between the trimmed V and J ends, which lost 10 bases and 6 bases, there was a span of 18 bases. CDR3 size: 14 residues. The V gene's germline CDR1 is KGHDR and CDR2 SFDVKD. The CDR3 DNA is TGTGCCACAGGGGACCTCATCAGTCCCAATGAGCAGTTCTTC. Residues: CATGDLISPNEQFF.

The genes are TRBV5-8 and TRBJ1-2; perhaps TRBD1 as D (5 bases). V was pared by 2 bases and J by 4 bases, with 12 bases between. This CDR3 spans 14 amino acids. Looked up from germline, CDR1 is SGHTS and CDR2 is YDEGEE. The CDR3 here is CASSFRVYGYGYTF. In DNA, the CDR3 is TGTGCCAGCAGCTTCAGGGTTTACGGCTATGGCTACACCTTC.

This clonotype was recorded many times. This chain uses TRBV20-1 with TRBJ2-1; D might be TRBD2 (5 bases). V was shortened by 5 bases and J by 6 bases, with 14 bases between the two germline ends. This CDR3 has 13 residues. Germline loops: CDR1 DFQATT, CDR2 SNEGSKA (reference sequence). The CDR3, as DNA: TGCAGTGCTTACGGGAACTGGGGCAATGAGCAGTTCTTC. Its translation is CSAYGNWGNEQFF.

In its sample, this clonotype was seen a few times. CDR3 protein: CASSQDLDVGRGPDTEAFF. The CDR3 region has the DNA TGTGCCAGCAGCCAAGATTTGGATGTTGGACGGGGGCCCGACACTGAAGCTTTCTTT. This chain uses TRBV3-1 with TRBJ1-1; possibly TRBD1 for D (6 bases). V was clipped by 0 bases and J by 3 bases, with 23 bases between them. The germline CDR1 and CDR2 sequences are LGHDT and YNNKEL (reference sequence). The CDR3 is made up of 19 amino acids.

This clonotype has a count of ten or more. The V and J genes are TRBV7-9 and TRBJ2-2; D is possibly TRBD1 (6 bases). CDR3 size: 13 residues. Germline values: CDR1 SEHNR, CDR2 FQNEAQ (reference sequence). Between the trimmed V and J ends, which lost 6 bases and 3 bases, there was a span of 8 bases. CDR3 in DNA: TGTGCCAGCAGACACAGGGACACCGGGGAGCTGTTTTTT. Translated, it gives CASRHRDTGELFF. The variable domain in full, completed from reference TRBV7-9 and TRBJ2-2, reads DTGVSQNPRHKITKRGQNVTFRCDPISEHNRLYWYRQTLGQGPEFLTYFQNEAQLEKSRLLSDRFSAERPKGSFSTLEIQRTEQGDSAMYLCASRHRDTGELFFGEGSRLTVL.

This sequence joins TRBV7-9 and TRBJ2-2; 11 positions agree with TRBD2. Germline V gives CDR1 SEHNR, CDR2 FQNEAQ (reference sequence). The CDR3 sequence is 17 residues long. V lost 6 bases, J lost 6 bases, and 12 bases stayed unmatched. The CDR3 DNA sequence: TGTGCCAGCAGTCTCACTAGCGGGAGAGTTCTACCCGGGGAGCTGTTTTTT. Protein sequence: CASSLTSGRVLPGELFF.

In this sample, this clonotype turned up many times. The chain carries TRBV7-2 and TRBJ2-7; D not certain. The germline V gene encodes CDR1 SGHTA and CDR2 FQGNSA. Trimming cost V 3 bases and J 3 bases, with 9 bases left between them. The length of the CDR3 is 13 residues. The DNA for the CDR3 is TGTGCCAGCAGCTTCTCGCGGATCTACGAGCAGTACTTC. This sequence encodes CASSFSRIYEQYF.

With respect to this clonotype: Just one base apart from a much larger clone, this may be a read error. The CDR3 reads CASSVGPPVDTQYF. The CDR3 coding sequence is TGTGCCAGCAGTGTTGGACCCCCTGTAGATACGCAGTATTTT. V gene TRBV2 combines with J gene TRBJ2-3; D is unclear. V shed 4 bases and J shed 5 bases, with 13 bases lying between them. Per the germline V gene, CDR1 is SNHLY and CDR2 is FYNNEI. The CDR3 is 14 residues long.

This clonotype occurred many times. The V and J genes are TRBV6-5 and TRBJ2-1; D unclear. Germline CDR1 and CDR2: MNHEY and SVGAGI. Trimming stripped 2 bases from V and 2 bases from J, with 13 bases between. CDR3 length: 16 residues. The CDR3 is CASSYRADPPYNEQFF. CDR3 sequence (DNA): TGTGCCAGCAGTTACCGTGCGGATCCCCCCTACAATGAGCAGTTCTTC.

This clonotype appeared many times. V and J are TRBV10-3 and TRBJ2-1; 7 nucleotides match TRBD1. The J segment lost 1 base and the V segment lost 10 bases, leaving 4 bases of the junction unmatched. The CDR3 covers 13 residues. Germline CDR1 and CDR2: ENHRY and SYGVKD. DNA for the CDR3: TGTGCCACCAAGGGGGCTTCCTACAATGAGCAGTTCTTC. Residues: CATKGASYNEQFF.

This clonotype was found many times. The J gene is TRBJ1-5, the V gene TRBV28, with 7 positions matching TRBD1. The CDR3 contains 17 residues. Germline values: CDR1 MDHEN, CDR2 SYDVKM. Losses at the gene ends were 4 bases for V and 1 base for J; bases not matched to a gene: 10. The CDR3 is CASSSARQGWSNQPQHF. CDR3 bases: TGTGCCAGCAGTTCAGCCCGACAGGGTTGGAGCAATCAGCCCCAGCATTTT.

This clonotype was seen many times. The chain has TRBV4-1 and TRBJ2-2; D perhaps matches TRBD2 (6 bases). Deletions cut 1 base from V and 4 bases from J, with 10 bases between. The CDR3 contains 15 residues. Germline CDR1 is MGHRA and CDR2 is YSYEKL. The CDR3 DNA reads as TGCGCCAGCAGCCAAGGGTCCGGGGGCACCGGGGAGCTGTTTTTT. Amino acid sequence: CASSQGSGGTGELFF.

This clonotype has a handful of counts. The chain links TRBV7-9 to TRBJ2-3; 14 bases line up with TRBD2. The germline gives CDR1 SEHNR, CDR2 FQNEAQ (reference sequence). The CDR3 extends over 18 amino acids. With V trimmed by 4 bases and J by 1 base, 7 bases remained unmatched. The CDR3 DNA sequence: TGTGCCAGCAGCTCCCGCGGGGGACTAGCGGGAGGCACAGATACGCAGTATTTT. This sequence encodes CASSSRGGLAGGTDTQYF.

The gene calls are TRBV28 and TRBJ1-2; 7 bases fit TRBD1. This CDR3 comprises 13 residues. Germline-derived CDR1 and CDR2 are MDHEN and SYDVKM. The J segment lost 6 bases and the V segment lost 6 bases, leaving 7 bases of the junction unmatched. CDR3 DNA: TGTGCCAGCAGAACGCAGGGGGTGGATGGCTACACCTTC. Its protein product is CASRTQGVDGYTF.

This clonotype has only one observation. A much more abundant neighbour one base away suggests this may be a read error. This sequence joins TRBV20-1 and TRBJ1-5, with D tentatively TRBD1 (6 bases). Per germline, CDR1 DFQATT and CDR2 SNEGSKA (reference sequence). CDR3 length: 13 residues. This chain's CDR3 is CSAENVQGQPHHF. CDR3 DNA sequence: TGCAGTGCCGAAAACGTACAGGGTCAGCCCCATCATTTT.

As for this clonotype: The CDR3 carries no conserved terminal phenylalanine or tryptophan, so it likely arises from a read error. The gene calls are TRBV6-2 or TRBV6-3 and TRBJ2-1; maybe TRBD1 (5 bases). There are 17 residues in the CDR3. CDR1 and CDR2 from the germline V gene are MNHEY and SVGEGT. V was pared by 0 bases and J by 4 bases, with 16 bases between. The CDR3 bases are TGTGCCAGCAGTTACTCCTCGACAGAGCTGGGGTACAATGAGCAGTTCTCC. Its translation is CASSYSSTELGYNEQFS.

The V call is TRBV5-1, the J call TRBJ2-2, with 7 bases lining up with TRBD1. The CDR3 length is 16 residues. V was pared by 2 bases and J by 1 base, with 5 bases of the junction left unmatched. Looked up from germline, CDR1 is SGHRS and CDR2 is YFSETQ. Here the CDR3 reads CASSFTQGVNTGELFF. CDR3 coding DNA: TGCGCCAGCAGCTTTACCCAGGGGGTGAACACCGGGGAGCTGTTTTTT.

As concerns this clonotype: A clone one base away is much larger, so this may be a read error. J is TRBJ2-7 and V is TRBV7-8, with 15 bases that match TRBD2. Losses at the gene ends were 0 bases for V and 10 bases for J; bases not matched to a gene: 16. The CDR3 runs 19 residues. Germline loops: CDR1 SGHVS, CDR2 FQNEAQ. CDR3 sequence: CASSLAAGGLAGGPRDQYF. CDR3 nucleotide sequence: TGTGCCAGCAGCTTAGCGGCCGGTGGACTAGCGGGAGGGCCGAGGGATCAGTACTTC. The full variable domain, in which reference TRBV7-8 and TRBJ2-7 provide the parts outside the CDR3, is GAGVSQSPRYKVAKRGQDVALRCDPISGHVSLFWYQQALGQGPEFLTYFQNEAQLDKSGLPSDRFFAERPEGSVSTLKIQRTQQEDSAVYLCASSLAAGGLAGGPRDQYFGPGTRLTVT.

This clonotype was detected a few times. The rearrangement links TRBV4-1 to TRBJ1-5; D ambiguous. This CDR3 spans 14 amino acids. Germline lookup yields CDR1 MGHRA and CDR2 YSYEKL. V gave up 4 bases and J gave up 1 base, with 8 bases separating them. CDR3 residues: CASSRQESNQPQHF. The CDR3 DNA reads TGCGCCAGCAGCCGTCAGGAGAGCAATCAGCCCCAGCATTTT.

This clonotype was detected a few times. The CDR3 reads CASSLVVSTEAFF. DNA of the CDR3: TGCGCCAGCAGCTTGGTCGTGAGCACTGAAGCTTTCTTT. This chain joins TRBV5-1 and TRBJ1-1; D is undetermined. Germline CDR1 reads SGHRS; CDR2 reads YFSETQ. This CDR3 is built from 13 residues. Trimming pared 0 bases from V and 4 bases from J, leaving 7 bases between. The full variable domain, in which reference TRBV5-1 and TRBJ1-1 provide the parts outside the CDR3, is KAGVTQTPRYLIKTRGQQVTLSCSPISGHRSVSWYQQTPGQGLQFLFEYFSETQRNKGNFPGRFSGRQFSNSRSEMNVSTLELGDSALYLCASSLVVSTEAFFGQGTRLTVV.

As DNA, the CDR3 is TGCGCCAGCAGCCAAGAGGCGGCCGGGGGAGGGGAGCAGTACTTC. This translates into CASSQEAAGGGEQYF. This sequence joins TRBV4-1 and TRBJ2-7; TRBD2 aligns across 7 bases. CDR1 and CDR2 (germline): MGHRA, YSYEKL. CDR3 length: 15 residues. Trimming cost V 0 bases and J 7 bases; bases outside gene matches: 9.

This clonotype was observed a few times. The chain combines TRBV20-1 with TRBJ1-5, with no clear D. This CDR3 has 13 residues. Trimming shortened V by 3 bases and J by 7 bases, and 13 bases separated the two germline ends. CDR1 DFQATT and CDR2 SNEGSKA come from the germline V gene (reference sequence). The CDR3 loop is CSARSGLWQPQHF. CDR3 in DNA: TGCAGTGCTAGGTCCGGGCTGTGGCAGCCCCAGCATTTT.

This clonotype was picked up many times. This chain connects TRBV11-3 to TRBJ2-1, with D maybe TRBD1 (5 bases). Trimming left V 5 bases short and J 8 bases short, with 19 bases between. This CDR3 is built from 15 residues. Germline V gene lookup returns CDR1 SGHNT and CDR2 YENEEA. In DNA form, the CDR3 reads TGTGCCAGCAGCCCCCAGGGCCCGAGCACGGATGAGCAGTTCTTC. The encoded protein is CASSPQGPSTDEQFF.

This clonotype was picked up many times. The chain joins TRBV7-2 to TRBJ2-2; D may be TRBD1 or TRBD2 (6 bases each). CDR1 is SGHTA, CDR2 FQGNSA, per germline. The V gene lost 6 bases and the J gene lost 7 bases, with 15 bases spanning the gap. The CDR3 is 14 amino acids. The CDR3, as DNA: TGTGCCAGCAGTCCCAACAAGGGGGGCGGGGAGCTGTTTTTT. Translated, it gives CASSPNKGGGELFF.

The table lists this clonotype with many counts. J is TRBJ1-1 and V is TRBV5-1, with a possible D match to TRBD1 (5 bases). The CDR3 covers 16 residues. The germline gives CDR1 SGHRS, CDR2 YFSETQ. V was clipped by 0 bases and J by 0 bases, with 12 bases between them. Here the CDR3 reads CASSLVYGGLNTEAFF. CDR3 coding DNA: TGCGCCAGCAGCTTGGTGTATGGGGGGTTGAACACTGAAGCTTTCTTT.

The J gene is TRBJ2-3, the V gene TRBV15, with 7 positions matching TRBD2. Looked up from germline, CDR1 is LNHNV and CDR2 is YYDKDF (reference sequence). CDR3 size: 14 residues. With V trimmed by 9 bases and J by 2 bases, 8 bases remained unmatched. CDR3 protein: CATKLAEFTDTQYF. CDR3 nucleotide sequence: TGTGCCACGAAGCTAGCGGAATTCACAGATACGCAGTATTTT.

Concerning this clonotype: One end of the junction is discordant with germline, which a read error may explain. As DNA, the CDR3 is TGTGCCAGCAGTAGCGGGAGAGGTGGGGATACGCAGTGTTTT. Amino acids: CASSSGRGGDTQCF. The V and J genes are TRBV27 and TRBJ2-3, with 8 bases matching TRBD2. The CDR3 covers 14 residues. Per germline, CDR1 MNHEY and CDR2 SMNVEV (reference sequence).

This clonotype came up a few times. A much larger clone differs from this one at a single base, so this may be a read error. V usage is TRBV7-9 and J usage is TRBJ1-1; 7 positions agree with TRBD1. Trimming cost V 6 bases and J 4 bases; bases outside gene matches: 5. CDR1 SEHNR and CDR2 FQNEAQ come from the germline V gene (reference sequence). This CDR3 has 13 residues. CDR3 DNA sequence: TGTGCCAGCAGGAACAGGGGTAGCACTGAAGCTTTCTTT. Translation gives CASRNRGSTEAFF.

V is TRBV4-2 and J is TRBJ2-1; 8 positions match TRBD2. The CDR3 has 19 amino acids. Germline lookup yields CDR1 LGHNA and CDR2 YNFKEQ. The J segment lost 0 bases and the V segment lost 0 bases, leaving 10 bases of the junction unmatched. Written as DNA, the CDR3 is TGTGCCAGCAGCCAAGATCGAGCAGGTAGCGGGATCTCCTACAATGAGCAGTTCTTC. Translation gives CASSQDRAGSGISYNEQFF.

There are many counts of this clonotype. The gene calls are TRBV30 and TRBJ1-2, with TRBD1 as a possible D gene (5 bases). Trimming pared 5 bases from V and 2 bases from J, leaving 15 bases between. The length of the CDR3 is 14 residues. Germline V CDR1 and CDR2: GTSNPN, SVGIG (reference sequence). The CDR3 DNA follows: TGTGCCTGGGCCAAACAGGCGGGAAACTATGGCTACACCTTC. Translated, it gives CAWAKQAGNYGYTF.

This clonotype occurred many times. This chain's CDR3 is CASSQDPPAGIHEQFF. Here the CDR3 DNA reads TGTGCCAGCAGCCAAGACCCCCCAGCGGGGATTCATGAGCAGTTCTTC. The chain couples TRBV3-1 to TRBJ2-1, with 7 bases aligning to TRBD2. Per the germline V gene, CDR1 is LGHDT and CDR2 is YNNKEL (reference sequence). This CDR3 contains 16 residues. V lost 0 bases, J lost 8 bases, and 10 bases stayed unmatched.